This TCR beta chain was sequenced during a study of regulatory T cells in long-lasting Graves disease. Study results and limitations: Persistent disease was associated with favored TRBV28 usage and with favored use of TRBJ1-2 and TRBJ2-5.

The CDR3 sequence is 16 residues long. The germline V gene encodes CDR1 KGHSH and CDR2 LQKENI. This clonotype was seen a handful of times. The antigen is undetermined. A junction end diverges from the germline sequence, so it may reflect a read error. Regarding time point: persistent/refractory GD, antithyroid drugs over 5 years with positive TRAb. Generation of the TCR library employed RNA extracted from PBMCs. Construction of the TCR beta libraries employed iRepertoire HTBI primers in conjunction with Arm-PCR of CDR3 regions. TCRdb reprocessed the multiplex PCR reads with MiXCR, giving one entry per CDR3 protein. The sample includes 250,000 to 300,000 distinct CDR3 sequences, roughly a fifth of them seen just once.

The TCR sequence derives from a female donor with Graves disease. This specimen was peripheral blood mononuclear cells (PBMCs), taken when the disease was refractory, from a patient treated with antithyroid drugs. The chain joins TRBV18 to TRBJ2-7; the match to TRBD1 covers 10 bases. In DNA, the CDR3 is TGTGCCAGCTCGCCACCGGGACAGGGGACTTCCTACGAGCAGTACTTC. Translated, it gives CASSPPGQGTSYEQYF. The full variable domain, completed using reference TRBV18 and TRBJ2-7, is NAGVMQNPRHLVRRRGQEARLRCSPMKGHSHVYWYRQLPEEGLKFMVYLQKENIIDESGMPKERFSAEFPKEGPSILRIQQVVRGDSAAYFCASSPPGQGTSYEQYFGPGTRLTVT.